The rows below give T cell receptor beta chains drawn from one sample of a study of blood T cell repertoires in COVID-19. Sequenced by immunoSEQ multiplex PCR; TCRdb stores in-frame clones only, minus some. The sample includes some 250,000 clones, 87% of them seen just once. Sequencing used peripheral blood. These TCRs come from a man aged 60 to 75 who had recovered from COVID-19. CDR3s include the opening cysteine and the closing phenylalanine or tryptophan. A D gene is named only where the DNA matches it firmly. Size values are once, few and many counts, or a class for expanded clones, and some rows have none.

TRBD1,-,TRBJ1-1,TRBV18,CASSSTGGGTEAFF,TGTGCCAGCTCTTCGACAGGGGGTGGCACTGAAGCTTTCTTT
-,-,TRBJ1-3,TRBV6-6,CASSYGSSGNTIYF,TGTGCCAGCAGTTACGGGAGCTCTGGAAACACCATATATTTT
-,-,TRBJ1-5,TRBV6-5,CASSYSGARNQPQHF,TGTGCCAGCAGTTACTCAGGGGCCCGGAATCAGCCCCAGCATTTT
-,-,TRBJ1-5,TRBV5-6,CASSKIRQRGNQPQHF,TGTGCCAGCAGCAAAATCAGACAGCGAGGCAATCAGCCCCAGCATTTT
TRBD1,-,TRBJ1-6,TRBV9,CASSDTGGNSPLHF,TGTGCCAGCAGCGACACAGGGGGAAATTCACCCCTCCACTTT
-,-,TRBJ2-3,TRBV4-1,CASSQLWAGGTDTQYF,TGCGCCAGCAGCCAATTATGGGCAGGGGGGACAGATACGCAGTATTTT
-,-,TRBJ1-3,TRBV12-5,CASGLVVDKNGNTIYF,TGTGCTAGTGGTTTGGTGGTGGACAAGAACGGAAACACCATATATTTT
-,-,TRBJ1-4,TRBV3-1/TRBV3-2,CASSQVYSYNEKLFF,TGTGCCAGCAGCCAAGTGTACAGTTATAATGAAAAACTGTTTTTT
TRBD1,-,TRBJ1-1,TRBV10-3,CAISMTGPTEAFF,TGTGCCATCAGTATGACAGGGCCCACTGAAGCTTTCTTT
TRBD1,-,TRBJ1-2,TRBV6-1,CASSETGQGYGYTF,TGTGCCAGCAGTGAAACCGGACAGGGCTATGGCTACACCTTC
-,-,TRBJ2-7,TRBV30,CAWRPDTIGEQYF,TGTGCCTGGAGGCCGGACACCATAGGGGAGCAGTACTTC
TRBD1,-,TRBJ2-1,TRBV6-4,CARGTGMSYNEQFF,TGTGCCAGGGGGACAGGGATGTCCTACAATGAGCAGTTCTTC
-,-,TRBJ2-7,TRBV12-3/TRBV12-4,CASGLRGTYEQYF,TGTGCCAGCGGACTCAGGGGCACCTACGAGCAGTACTTC
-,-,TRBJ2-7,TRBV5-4,CASSFWTSHEQYF,TGTGCCAGCAGCTTCTGGACTTCCCACGAGCAGTACTTC
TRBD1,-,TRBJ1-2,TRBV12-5,CASGLGQGRYGYTF,TGTGCTAGTGGTTTGGGACAGGGGAGGTATGGCTACACCTTC
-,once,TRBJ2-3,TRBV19,CASSDPGGSLADTQYF,TGTGCCAGTAGTGATCCAGGGGGGAGTTTGGCAGATACGCAGTATTTT
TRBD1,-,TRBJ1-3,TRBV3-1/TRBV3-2,CASSDRGVSGNTIYF,TGTGCCAGCAGCGACAGGGGGGTGTCCGGAAACACCATATATTTT
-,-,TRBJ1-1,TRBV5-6,CASSPGRPGREAFF,TGTGCCAGCAGCCCTGGGAGGCCAGGCCGTGAAGCTTTCTTT
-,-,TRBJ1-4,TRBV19,CASTGWGAGNEKLFF,TGTGCCAGTACCGGCTGGGGAGCGGGTAATGAAAAACTGTTTTTT
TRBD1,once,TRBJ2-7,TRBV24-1,CATSDYGTGESYEQYF,TGTGCCACCAGTGACTACGGGACAGGGGAGAGCTACGAGCAGTACTTC
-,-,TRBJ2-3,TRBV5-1,CASSLKGGTDTQYF,TGCGCCAGCAGCTTGAAAGGGGGCACAGATACGCAGTATTTT
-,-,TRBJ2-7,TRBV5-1,CASSLSAGSYEQYF,TGCGCCAGCAGCTTAAGTGCAGGCTCCTACGAGCAGTACTTC
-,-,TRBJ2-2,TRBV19,CASRPLGGRQTNTGELFF,TGTGCCAGTAGGCCCCTCGGGGGACGCCAAACGAACACCGGGGAGCTGTTTTTT
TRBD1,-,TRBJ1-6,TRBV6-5,CASQTGGRSPLHF,TGTGCCAGCCAGACAGGGGGGAGATCACCCCTCCACTTT
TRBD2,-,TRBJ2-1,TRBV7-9,CASRLSGGDNEQFF,TGTGCCAGCAGGTTGAGCGGGGGGGATAATGAGCAGTTCTTC
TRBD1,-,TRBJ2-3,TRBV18,CASSPPGQGSTDTQYF,TGTGCCAGCTCACCACCGGGACAGGGCTCCACAGATACGCAGTATTTT
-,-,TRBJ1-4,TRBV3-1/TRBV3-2,CASARGGEKLFF,TGTGCCAGCGCCCGGGGGGGAGAAAAACTGTTTTTT
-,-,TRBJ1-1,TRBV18,CASSPPSVNTEAFF,TGTGCCAGCTCACCACCATCCGTGAACACTGAAGCTTTCTTT
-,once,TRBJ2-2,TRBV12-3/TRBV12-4,CASSLAGNGELFF,TGTGCCAGCAGTTTAGCGGGCAACGGGGAGCTGTTTTTT
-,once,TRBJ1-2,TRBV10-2,CASREQGLQGSNYGYTF,TGCGCCAGCAGGGAACAGGGTTTACAGGGCTCTAACTATGGCTACACCTTC
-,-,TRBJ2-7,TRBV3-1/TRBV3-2,CASSQSTGIYEQYF,TGTGCCAGCAGCCAGTCAACAGGGATCTACGAGCAGTACTTC
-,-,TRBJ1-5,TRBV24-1,CATSEPGWNQPQHF,TGTGCCACCAGTGAGCCGGGATGGAATCAGCCCCAGCATTTT
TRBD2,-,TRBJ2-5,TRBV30,CAWTKLAGGETQYF,TGTGCCTGGACCAAACTAGCGGGGGGGGAGACCCAGTACTTC
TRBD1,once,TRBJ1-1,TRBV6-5,CASRPTRRGPTEAFF,TGTGCCAGCAGGCCGACCCGCAGGGGGCCCACTGAAGCTTTCTTT
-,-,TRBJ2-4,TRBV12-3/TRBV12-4,CASSARDISIQYF,TGTGCCAGCTCCGCCCGGGACATATCCATTCAGTACTTC
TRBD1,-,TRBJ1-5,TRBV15,CATSRGYRGREPQHF,TGTGCCACCAGCAGAGGGTACAGGGGGCGGGAGCCCCAGCATTTT
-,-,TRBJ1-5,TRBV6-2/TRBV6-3,CASSYRGLPNQPQHF,TGTGCCAGCAGTTACCGAGGGCTACCGAATCAGCCCCAGCATTTT
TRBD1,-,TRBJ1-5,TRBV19,CASSRQGISNQPQHF,TGTGCCAGTAGCCGACAGGGGATCAGCAATCAGCCCCAGCATTTT
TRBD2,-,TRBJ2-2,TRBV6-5,CASKSSGGNTGELFF,TGTGCCAGCAAGTCGAGCGGGGGGAACACCGGGGAGCTGTTTTTT
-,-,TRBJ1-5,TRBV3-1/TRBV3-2,CASSQGPPRGNQPQHF,TGTGCCAGCAGCCAAGGCCCACCGCGGGGCAATCAGCCCCAGCATTTT
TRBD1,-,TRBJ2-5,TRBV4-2,CASSQDSRQGDQTQYF,TGTGCCAGCAGCCAAGATTCCAGACAGGGGGACCAGACCCAGTACTTC
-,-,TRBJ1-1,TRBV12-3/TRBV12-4,CASSTRGDTEAFF,TGTGCCAGCAGTACCCGCGGGGACACTGAAGCTTTCTTT
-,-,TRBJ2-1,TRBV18,CASSPIVVNNEQFF,TGTGCCAGCTCACCCATCGTAGTTAACAATGAGCAGTTCTTC
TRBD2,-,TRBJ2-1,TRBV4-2,CASSQAVHVRTSGGAWDEQFF,TGTGCCAGCAGCCAAGCAGTGCACGTCAGGACTAGCGGGGGGGCCTGGGATGAGCAGTTCTTC
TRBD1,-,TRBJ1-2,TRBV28,CASRWNRGREKRVNYGYTF,TGTGCCAGCAGATGGAACAGGGGCCGCGAGAAAAGGGTTAACTATGGCTACACCTTC